The rows below give T cell receptor beta chains drawn from one sample of a study of blood T cells in healthy people across ages. Each CDR3 protein gets one entry after TCRdb re-called the 5' RACE reads with MiXCR. The sample lists approximately 1.5 million distinct CDR3 sequences; roughly two fifths were seen once. Sequencing was done on a sample of blood. These receptors all stem from a woman under 30 in good health. Both conserved end residues are part of each CDR3. A D gene is named only where the DNA matches it firmly. Clone size is not always given. Where it is, it says once, few, many or a class for expanded clones.

v_call	clone_size	j_call	d_call	cdr3_nt	cdr3_aa
TRBV15	-	TRBJ2-5	TRBD1	TGTGCCACCAGCAGAGTTACAGGGGGTGAAGAGACCCAGTACTTC	CATSRVTGGEETQYF
TRBV29-1	-	TRBJ2-7	TRBD1	TGCAGCGCGCTCCCCCGAAACAGGGGCGAGCAGTACTTC	CSALPRNRGEQYF
TRBV20-1	once	TRBJ2-1	-	TGCAGTGCTAGGGAAGCTATCTACAATGAGCAGTTCTTC	CSAREAIYNEQFF
TRBV7-2	-	TRBJ1-2	-	TGTGCCAGCAGCTCAAGGGTCCAAAACAGGCAATCAGGCTACACCTTC	CASSSRVQNRQSGYTF
TRBV5-1	-	TRBJ1-2	-	TGCGCCAGCAGCTTGGGCTTGGGACAAACGGACTATGGCTACACCTTC	CASSLGLGQTDYGYTF
TRBV9	-	TRBJ2-5	TRBD2	TGCGCCAGCAGCACTAGCGGGAGGGCCGCAGAGACCCAGTACTTC	CASSTSGRAAETQYF
TRBV2	-	TRBJ1-5	TRBD1	TGTGCCAGCAGTTTCCAGGGGGCTCGGGGCCAGCCCCAGCATTTT	CASSFQGARGQPQHF
TRBV5-1	-	TRBJ1-1	-	TGCGCCAGCAGCTTCACCGGACAGTGGGGCACTGAAGCTTTCTTT	CASSFTGQWGTEAFF
TRBV10-3	-	TRBJ2-1	-	TGTGCCATCAGTGGGAACGACTACAATGAGCAGTTCTTC	CAISGNDYNEQFF
TRBV6-2/TRBV6-3	-	TRBJ2-4	TRBD2	TGTGCCAGCAGAAGTAGCGGGATAATTAACATTCAGTACTTC	CASRSSGIINIQYF
TRBV2	-	TRBJ2-3	-	TGTGCCAGCAGTGAACTGGTCACAGATACGCAGTATTTT	CASSELVTDTQYF
TRBV2	few	TRBJ2-1	TRBD2	TGTGCCAGCAGTCCATACTGGGGACTAGCGGGAGGCTCCTACAATGAGCAGTTCTTC	CASSPYWGLAGGSYNEQFF
TRBV9	-	TRBJ1-6	-	TGTGCCAGCAGCGTAGGTCTTGTCAGAGGGTCGAACTCACCCCTCCACTTT	CASSVGLVRGSNSPLHF
TRBV4-2	-	TRBJ1-1	-	TGTGCCAGCAGCCAAGGCCATACGAACACTGAAGCTTTCTTT	CASSQGHTNTEAFF
TRBV10-3	-	TRBJ2-1	-	TGTGCCATCAGTGATAATGTCCCAATAGCGGAGTACAATGAGCAGTTCTTC	CAISDNVPIAEYNEQFF
TRBV24-1	-	TRBJ2-1	-	TGTGCCACCAGTGATTCACCCGGCGGTCGGATGGTAAATGAGCAGTTCTTC	CATSDSPGGRMVNEQFF
TRBV20-1	few	TRBJ1-4	TRBD1	TGCAGTGCTAGCGGGCAGGGGGATGAAAAACTGTTTTTT	CSASGQGDEKLFF
TRBV11-2	few	TRBJ2-4	-	TGTGCCAGCAGCTTAGATGGGGGGGCCGGAATCGGCATTCAGTACTTC	CASSLDGGAGIGIQYF
TRBV25-1	many	TRBJ2-3	TRBD2	TGTGCCAGCAGTGAATGGGGACTAAGCACAGATACGCAGTATTTT	CASSEWGLSTDTQYF
TRBV7-9	few	TRBJ1-5	TRBD1	TGTGCCAGCAGTTGGGACAGGGACTATCAGCCCCAGCATTTT	CASSWDRDYQPQHF
TRBV20-1	-	TRBJ1-1	-	TGCAGTGCTAGTAGACGAAACACTGAAGCTTTCTTT	CSASRRNTEAFF
TRBV5-1	once	TRBJ2-1	-	TGCGCCAGCAGCTTGGAGGCAGCCTTTTACAATGAGCAGTTCTTC	CASSLEAAFYNEQFF
TRBV20-1	few	TRBJ1-2	TRBD1	TGCAGTGCTACTCCGACAGGGGCAACTGGCTACACCTTC	CSATPTGATGYTF
TRBV29-1	-	TRBJ2-3	-	TGCAGCGTTGGGGTGGGGGGAAGCACTGATACGCAGTATTTT	CSVGVGGSTDTQYF
TRBV9	-	TRBJ2-2	-	TGTGCCAGCAGCGTAGCTCACTCTAACACCGGGGAGCTGTTTTTT	CASSVAHSNTGELFF
TRBV2	few	TRBJ1-1	TRBD1	TGTGCCGGACAGGGTCGGAAAGCGAACACTGAAGCTTTCTTT	CAGQGRKANTEAFF
TRBV29-1	-	TRBJ2-7	-	TGCAGCGTTGTTAAGAACCTAGCCGTTGGATCCTACAATGAGCAGTACTTC	CSVVKNLAVGSYNEQYF
TRBV7-8	-	TRBJ2-1	-	TGTGCCAGCAGCTCCGGTTCAGCGGCACCCTACAATGAGCAGTTCTTC	CASSSGSAAPYNEQFF
TRBV6-2/TRBV6-3	-	TRBJ2-5	TRBD1	TGTGCCAGCAGTGATGAGGGGGCAACACCCCAGTACTTC	CASSDEGATPQYF
TRBV4-3	-	TRBJ1-5	TRBD1	TGCGCCAGCAGCCAGGACAGGGACGGCAATCAGCCCCAGCATTTT	CASSQDRDGNQPQHF
TRBV4-2	-	TRBJ1-4	-	TGTGCCAGCAGCCAAGAATGGAGCGCTGAAAAACTGTTTTTT	CASSQEWSAEKLFF
TRBV9	-	TRBJ2-3	TRBD1	TGTGCCAGCAGCGTGGGACAGGGGGTTGATGCAGATACGCAGTATTTT	CASSVGQGVDADTQYF
TRBV10-3	-	TRBJ1-2	-	TGTGCCCGCCGGGCACAGGCCTATGGCTACACCTTC	CARRAQAYGYTF
TRBV28	-	TRBJ2-5	-	TGTGCCGTAGGGGTGGAGACCCAGTACTTC	CAVGVETQYF
TRBV5-5	few	TRBJ2-7	-	TGTGCCAGCAGCTTGGAATCCAGGGATGACTACGAGCAGTACTTC	CASSLESRDDYEQYF
TRBV9	-	TRBJ1-2	-	TGTGCCAGCAGCCTAAGGGGAGGCAGGAGCTACACCTTC	CASSLRGGRSYTF
TRBV25-1	few	TRBJ1-2	-	TGTGCCAGCAGTGATACAGGGAAAGCTAACTATGGCTACACCTTC	CASSDTGKANYGYTF
TRBV5-1	few	TRBJ1-1	-	TGCGCCAGCAGCTTCCGCGACATGTCTGAAGCTTTCTTT	CASSFRDMSEAFF
TRBV7-9	few	TRBJ2-1	TRBD1	TGTGCCAGCAGCTCCACAGGGGTCAGATCAAAAAGTTTCTCCTACAATGAGCAGTTCTTC	CASSSTGVRSKSFSYNEQFF
TRBV9	-	TRBJ2-3	-	TGTGCCAGCAGCCCGGCTCGTGGGGTTGGGGCAGATACGCAGTATTTT	CASSPARGVGADTQYF
TRBV7-6	once	TRBJ2-1	-	TGTGCCAGCAGCGGGGGGAGAGGCCATGAGCAGTTCTTC	CASSGGRGHEQFF
TRBV5-1	-	TRBJ2-1	-	TGCGCCAGCAGCATAAACAGCAATGAGCAGTTCTTC	CASSINSNEQFF
TRBV6-2/TRBV6-3	-	TRBJ2-1	-	TGTGCCAGCGAGACTCATTACAATGAGCAGTTCTTC	CASETHYNEQFF
TRBV6-1	-	TRBJ2-2	-	TGTGCCAGCAGTGAAATCCCAGCGAACACCGGGGAGCTGTTTTTT	CASSEIPANTGELFF
TRBV9	-	TRBJ2-2	-	TGTGCCAGCAGCGCCGGGGTATTGAGGAACACCGGGGAGCTGTTTTTT	CASSAGVLRNTGELFF
TRBV20-1	-	TRBJ1-1	-	TGCAGTGCTAGTCCGGGACGGGACTTGAACACTGAAGCTTTCTTT	CSASPGRDLNTEAFF
TRBV10-1	-	TRBJ2-7	TRBD1	TGCGCCAGCAGCCCCTACGGGACAGCCTACAATGAGCAGTACTTC	CASSPYGTAYNEQYF
TRBV7-2	-	TRBJ1-2	-	TGTGCCAGCAGCCCCAGGGAAGGGGCTGGCTACACCTTC	CASSPREGAGYTF
TRBV28	few	TRBJ1-2	-	TGTGCCAGCAGTTTCCCTCGGTTTGGTGAGGGCTACACCTTC	CASSFPRFGEGYTF
TRBV6-6	-	TRBJ2-3	-	TGTGCCAGCCAGGGGAGTTTCACAGATACGCAGTATTTT	CASQGSFTDTQYF
TRBV20-1	-	TRBJ2-7	-	TGCAGTGCTATTAACCCAGAATCCTCCTACGAGCAGTACTTC	CSAINPESSYEQYF
TRBV28	once	TRBJ1-1	TRBD1	TGTGCCAGCAGATTTTACGGGACAGGGGGCACTGAAGCTTTCTTT	CASRFYGTGGTEAFF